These 12 T cell receptor beta chains share one sample of origin, sequenced in a study of blood T cell repertoires in COVID-19 (dated by TCRdb to about 2020). The receptor library was made with the immunoSEQ multiplex PCR assay. Imported from immuneACCESS, the table was reduced by TCRdb to in-frame sequences with V and J called. These copies leave out some clones; in studies compared against another copy, an unresolved V gene accounts for under half, and the cause of the remainder is not known. The sample yields around 99,000 clones; about 93% were counted once. The top ten clones comprise around 1.3% of the sample. Sequencing input: peripheral blood. These receptors were collected from a woman aged 25 to 45 with acute or convalescent COVID-19.

The genes are TRBV7-2 and TRBJ1-5, with 8 bases that match TRBD1. The V gene's germline CDR1 is SGHTA and CDR2 FQGNSA. The V segment lost 5 bases and the J segment 1 base; nucleotides outside the gene matches: 4. The length of the CDR3 is 15 residues. The DNA of the CDR3 is TGTGCCAGCAGCAGGACAGGGCGGAGCAATCAGCCCCAGCATTTT. It is translated as CASSRTGRSNQPQHF.

The CDR3 region is CASSLVRASTDTQYF. The DNA of the CDR3 is TGTGCCAGCAGCTTAGTTAGAGCTAGCACAGATACGCAGTATTTT. V and J are TRBV7-2 and TRBJ2-3; D uncertain. Germline V gene sequence: CDR1 SGHTA, CDR2 FQGNSA. The CDR3 has 15 amino acids. Trimming shortened V by 1 base and J by 0 bases, and 8 bases separated the two germline ends.

This clone is a singleton in its sample. V usage is TRBV27 and J usage is TRBJ2-2, with a tentative D call TRBD2 (6 bases). V was pared by 7 bases and J by 5 bases, with 14 bases between. This CDR3 is 14 amino acids long. Germline-derived CDR1 and CDR2 are MNHEY and SMNVEV (reference sequence). The CDR3: CASNVFGGTGELFF. CDR3 sequence (DNA): TGTGCCAGCAACGTTTTTGGGGGGACCGGGGAGCTGTTTTTT.

This chain links TRBV19 with TRBJ2-7; D possibly corresponds to TRBD1 (5 bases). V lost 5 bases, J lost 0 bases, and 20 bases lay in between. CDR3 length equals 17 residues. Germline values: CDR1 LNHDA, CDR2 SQIVND (reference sequence). CDR3 region: CASSRYLDRTSSYEQYF. CDR3 nucleotides: TGTGCCAGTAGTCGATACCTCGACAGAACCTCCTCCTACGAGCAGTACTTC.

This chain connects TRBV4-1 to TRBJ1-4; D is perhaps TRBD1 (5 bases). V gave up 6 bases and J gave up 0 bases, with 17 bases separating them. Germline V CDR1 and CDR2: MGHRA, YSYEKL. CDR3 length equals 17 residues. The CDR3 is CASSSPGTAPTNEKLFF. For the CDR3, the DNA is TGCGCCAGCAGTTCCCCAGGGACTGCCCCAACTAATGAAAAACTGTTTTTT.

This chain uses TRBV3-1 (or the pseudogene TRBV3-2) with TRBJ1-2; D is perhaps TRBD1 (6 bases). The CDR3 totals 12 residues. Germline V CDR1 and CDR2: LGHDT, YNNKEL (reference sequence). V dropped 0 bases and J dropped 14 bases, with 13 bases sitting between them. This chain's CDR3 is CASSQEGTRSTF. CDR3 DNA: TGTGCCAGCAGCCAAGAGGGGACACGATCTACCTTC.

The V gene is TRBV23-1, the J gene TRBJ2-5, with D possibly being TRBD1 (6 bases). TRBV23-1 is assigned to the ORF class and has an uncertain function. Trimming pared 2 bases from V and 4 bases from J, leaving 8 bases between. The CDR3 covers 13 residues. The CDR3 loop reads CASSQTGRETQYF. CDR3 sequence (DNA): TGCGCCAGCAGTCAAACAGGGCGAGAGACCCAGTACTTC.

DNA of the CDR3: TGTGCCAGCAGTTTAGGTTCCGGACAGGGGGCTGGCTACACCTTC. It yields the protein CASSLGSGQGAGYTF. The rearrangement links TRBV28 to TRBJ1-2; 11 bases match TRBD1. Germline V gene lookup returns CDR1 MDHEN and CDR2 SYDVKM. V was clipped by 2 bases and J by 7 bases; unmatched bases: 6. CDR3 length: 15 residues.

The CDR3 coding sequence is TGTGCCTGGGTGGACAGCCTAGACTATGGCTACACCTTC. This codes for CAWVDSLDYGYTF. This chain links TRBV30 with TRBJ1-2, with D possibly matching TRBD1 (6 bases). Germline CDR1 GTSNPN, CDR2 SVGIG (reference sequence). With 5 bases removed from V and 3 bases from J, the gap between germline ends came to 13 bases. The CDR3 totals 13 residues.

The genes are TRBV4-2 and TRBJ2-1; 7 positions match TRBD2. Losses at the gene ends were 1 base for V and 0 bases for J; bases not matched to a gene: 0. The germline V gene has CDR1 LGHNA and CDR2 YNFKEQ. The CDR3 covers 15 residues. The CDR3 loop reads CASSQGTSSYNEQFF. For the CDR3, the DNA is TGTGCCAGCAGCCAAGGGACTAGCTCCTACAATGAGCAGTTCTTC.

J is TRBJ2-7 and V is TRBV10-2; D possibly corresponds to TRBD2 (6 bases). V lost 5 bases and J lost 3, with 11 bases in between. CDR3 length equals 13 residues. Germline V gene sequence: CDR1 WSHSY, CDR2 SAAADI. In DNA, the CDR3 is TGCGCCAGCAGTTCTAGCGACCTCTACGAGCAGTACTTC. Translated, it gives CASSSSDLYEQYF.

This CDR3 reads CASSQDRRDGGYTF. DNA for the CDR3: TGTGCCAGCAGCCAAGATCGCAGGGATGGGGGCTACACCTTC. V is TRBV14 and J is TRBJ1-2, with D perhaps TRBD1 (5 bases). The ends were cut back, 0 bases at V and 8 bases at J, with 13 bases in the middle. CDR1 and CDR2 (germline): SGHDN, FVKESK. The CDR3 sequence is 14 residues long.